This T cell receptor beta chain originates from a study of T cells in Graves' hyperthyroidism and ophthalmopathy. Study-level findings and limits: With a median lead of approximately 6.4 months before onset, the model predicted ophthalmopathy.

The sample holds many counts of this clonotype. No antigen is known for it. Newly diagnosed patients aged 18 to 65 had hyperthyroidism of under 2 months' duration. PBMCs came from 7.5 to 10 ml fresh peripheral blood. From RNA transcripts, TCR beta CDR3 regions were amplified. The HTBI primer set drove a first-round RT-PCR of the TCR CDR3. Each CDR3 protein is one row after TCRdb ran MiXCR on the multiplex PCR reads. The sample contains 130,000 to 150,000 distinct CDR3 sequences, roughly a fifth of which appear only once. The length of the CDR3 is 12 residues. With 3 bases removed from V and 8 bases from J, the gap between germline ends came to 8 bases. CDR1 and CDR2 (germline): SEHNR, FQNEAQ (reference sequence).

The clonotype was recovered from a woman between 50 and 59 years old with Graves' hyperthyroidism that later progressed to Graves' ophthalmopathy. The J gene is TRBJ2-1, the V gene TRBV7-9; D remains unclear. Sequenced material: blood. The chain's CDR3 is CASSFGRDEQFF. The CDR3 DNA follows: TGTGCCAGCAGCTTCGGACGTGATGAGCAGTTCTTC.